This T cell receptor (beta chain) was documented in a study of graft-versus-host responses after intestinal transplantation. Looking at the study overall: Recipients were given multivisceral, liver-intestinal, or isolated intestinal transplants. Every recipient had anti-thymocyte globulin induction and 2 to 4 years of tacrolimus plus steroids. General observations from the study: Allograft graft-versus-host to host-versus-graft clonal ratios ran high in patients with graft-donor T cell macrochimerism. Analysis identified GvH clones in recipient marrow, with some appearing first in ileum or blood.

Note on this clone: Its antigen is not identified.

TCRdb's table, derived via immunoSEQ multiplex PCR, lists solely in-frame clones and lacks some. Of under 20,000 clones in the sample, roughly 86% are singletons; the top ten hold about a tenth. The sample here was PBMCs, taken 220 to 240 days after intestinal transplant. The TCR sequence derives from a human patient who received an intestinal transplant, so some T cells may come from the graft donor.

DNA of the CDR3: TGTGCCAGCAGCTTAGCGAATCCGGGACAGGAGAGACCGTACTTC. Its protein is CASSLANPGQERPYF. The chain has TRBV7-9 and TRBJ2-7; TRBD1 matches at 8 bases. The germline V gene encodes CDR1 SEHNR and CDR2 FQNEAQ (reference sequence). J lost 12 bases, V lost 0 bases, and 13 bases had no gene match. The CDR3 is made up of 15 amino acids.